This entry is about one T cell receptor (beta chain). Its antigen remains unknown. The data stem from a study of CD8+ T cells in alopecia areata. Study-wide background: The study gave treated patients oral tofacitinib at 5 to 10 mg twice daily.

Study results and caveats: Scalp clonality, together with expanded CD8+ clones among the top 100, fell significantly with tofacitinib.

TCR sequencing used cDNA made by reverse transcription of extracted RNA. Clones were sequenced by immunoSEQ multiplex PCR, and TCRdb holds only the in-frame ones, with some missing. The table records roughly 170,000 clones, roughly 50% of them present only once. The treatment here: oral pan-JAK inhibitor, 5-10 mg twice daily. Peripheral blood and lesional scalp punch biopsies were taken from alopecia areata patients. V was trimmed by 1 base and J by 6 bases, leaving 4 bases between them. The CDR3 sequence is 12 residues long. Germline V gene lookup returns CDR1 MGHDK and CDR2 SYGVNS. This rearrangement joins TRBV25-1 to TRBJ2-1, with D uncertain. This clonotype originated in a human donor with alopecia areata. Sample: CD8+ T cells sorted from blood, taken at week 24, from a patient treated with tofacitinib. The CDR3 coding sequence is TGTGCCAGCAGTGAATCCACCAATGAGCAGTTCTTC. Translation gives CASSESTNEQFF.